Sequencing of this TCR beta chain was carried out in a study of blood T cell repertoires in COVID-19. In the study overall: Acute and convalescent COVID-19 samples came from the United States, Italy and Spain. T cells, B-cell-depleted T cells, or PBMCs supplied cDNA or gDNA.

CDR1 and CDR2 from the germline V gene are MDHEN and SYDVKM. This CDR3 region has 15 residues. V lost 5 bases, J lost 6 bases, and 11 bases stayed unmatched. Per the original data handling: Quantification of nucleated cells was approximated via reference gene primer amplification. The assay was immunoSEQ multiplex PCR, and TCRdb's table has in-frame clones only and misses some. D and trimming come from the DNA, and the V and J calls and clone size come from that table. The sample has tens of thousands of clones; about 91% are singletons. While infection was still active, Seattle patients were enrolled and then followed longitudinally. In its sample, this clone was seen once.

The receptor was isolated from a man aged 35 to 55 with COVID-19, enrolled during active disease. The sequenced material came from peripheral blood. J is TRBJ2-3 and V is TRBV28, with 7 bases matching TRBD2. CDR3 loop: CASSPPGGRVDTQYF. CDR3 bases: TGTGCCAGCAGTCCTCCCGGCGGGAGAGTGGATACGCAGTATTTT.